The 8 T cell receptor beta chains below come from one sample, sequenced in a study of blood T cells in healthy people across ages. Alongside a J-beta primer mix, a sample-barcoded 5' primer served in a second PCR lasting roughly 6 to 11 cycles. TCRdb passed the 5' RACE reads through MiXCR, listing each CDR3 protein once. The sample contains some 1.6 million distinct CDR3 sequences, around 35% of which appear only once. The source material was blood. Receptors originate from a woman in her twenties or thirties in good health.

The chain uses TRBV25-1 and TRBJ2-7, with D unclear. Per the germline V gene, CDR1 is MGHDK and CDR2 is SYGVNS. The CDR3 runs to 14 residues. V gave up 5 bases and J gave up 2 bases, with 13 bases separating them. CDR3 region: CASSFPNSPYEQYF. The CDR3 region has the DNA TGTGCCAGCAGTTTCCCGAACAGCCCCTACGAGCAGTACTTC.

The chain has TRBV12-3 or TRBV12-4 and TRBJ2-3; D remains ambiguous. The CDR3 length is 15 residues. The germline V and J ends were trimmed by 3 bases and 0 bases, with 10 bases remaining between them. CDR3 sequence (DNA): TGTGCCAGCAGTTTCGGTAGACTGAGCACAGATACGCAGTATTTT. Residues: CASSFGRLSTDTQYF.

This clonotype was found a few times. CDR3 sequence reads: CSARDLEASYGYTF. The CDR3 region has the DNA TGCAGTGCTAGAGATCTCGAGGCATCCTATGGCTACACCTTC. This chain joins TRBV20-1 and TRBJ1-2; the D is unclear. Trimming removed 0 bases at V and 4 bases at J, with 12 bases between. CDR1 DFQATT and CDR2 SNEGSKA come from the germline V gene (reference sequence). The length of the CDR3 is 14 residues.

This clonotype was recorded a few times. The V and J genes are TRBV3-1 and TRBJ1-2; a possible D gene is TRBD1 (5 bases). From germline, CDR1 is LGHDT and CDR2 YNNKEL (reference sequence). The germline V and J ends were trimmed by 6 bases and 8 bases, with 22 bases remaining between them. This CDR3 is 15 amino acids long. The CDR3 bases are TGTGCCAGCAGTCAACGTCCCGGGGGAGGAAGCGGCTACACCTTC. This translates into CASSQRPGGGSGYTF.

This clonotype has only a few counts. The chain recombines TRBV10-2 with TRBJ1-1; no reliable D call. Trimming took 5 bases from V and 4 from J, leaving 14 bases between them. Germline CDR1 and CDR2: WSHSY and SAAADI. The CDR3 is 14 amino acids. CDR3 loop: CASSSDVWVTEAFF. The CDR3 DNA is TGCGCCAGCAGTTCCGACGTATGGGTCACTGAAGCTTTCTTT.

This clonotype came up many times. J is TRBJ2-5 and V is TRBV11-2; possibly TRBD1 for D (6 bases). The germline CDR1 and CDR2 sequences are SGHAT and FQNNGV. Trimming left V 3 bases short and J 0 bases short, with 11 bases between. CDR3 length equals 15 residues. DNA for the CDR3: TGTGCCAGCAGCTTGACAGGTCGAGACCAAGAGACCCAGTACTTC. It specifies CASSLTGRDQETQYF.

Only a few counts were recorded for this clonotype. The chain recombines TRBV7-8 with TRBJ2-7, with 10 nucleotides matching TRBD2. The CDR3 consists of 15 residues. Germline assignment: CDR1 SGHVS and CDR2 FQNEAQ. Unmatched junction bases numbered 10, after V lost 3 bases and J lost 8 bases. The CDR3 sequence: CASSLRTSGSYKQYF. CDR3 DNA: TGTGCCAGCAGCTTGCGGACTAGCGGTTCGTACAAGCAGTACTTC.

This clonotype came up once. The genes are TRBV25-1 and TRBJ2-7, with D possibly TRBD2 on 6 matching bases. Germline CDR1 MGHDK, CDR2 SYGVNS. This CDR3 has 12 amino acids. V was shortened by 7 bases and J by 6 bases, with 13 bases between the two germline ends. DNA for the CDR3: TGTGCCAGCATGGGGGGTCCCCGCGAGCAGTACTTC. Amino acid sequence: CASMGGPREQYF.